These T cell receptor beta chains were read from a single sample in a study of control samples from healthy donors and cancer patients. This table comes from immunoSEQ multiplex PCR, and its TCRdb copy is limited to in-frame clones, with some not included. There are fewer than 95,000 clones in the sample; about nine tenths occur only once, and about a sixth lies in the top ten. Sequencing input: blood. The receptors were sampled from a man in his thirties or forties in good health. CDR3s include the opening cysteine and the closing phenylalanine or tryptophan. Fields, in order: CDR3 length, V gene, J gene, D gene, CDR3 protein. A D gene is named only where the DNA matches it firmly.

cdr3_length: 11
v_call: TRBV6-6
j_call: TRBJ1-1
d_call: TRBD1
cdr3_aa: CASSDRGAAFF

cdr3_length: 15
v_call: TRBV19
j_call: TRBJ2-7
d_call: -
cdr3_aa: CASSISARGSYEQYF

cdr3_length: 16
v_call: TRBV7-9
j_call: TRBJ1-1
d_call: TRBD1
cdr3_aa: CASSLKGGQGATEAFF

cdr3_length: 19
v_call: TRBV5-5
j_call: TRBJ1-6
d_call: -
cdr3_aa: CASSLGGEGIYSYNSPLHF

cdr3_length: 16
v_call: TRBV3-1/TRBV3-2
j_call: TRBJ2-2
d_call: TRBD1
cdr3_aa: CASSQDRTGNTGELFF

cdr3_length: 13
v_call: TRBV5-1
j_call: TRBJ2-3
d_call: -
cdr3_aa: CASSLPSTDTQYF

cdr3_length: 16
v_call: TRBV5-1
j_call: TRBJ2-3
d_call: -
cdr3_aa: CASSGTGRIHTDTQYF

cdr3_length: 16
v_call: TRBV3-1/TRBV3-2
j_call: TRBJ2-3
d_call: -
cdr3_aa: CASSLPRDGLSDTQYF

cdr3_length: 14
v_call: TRBV10-3
j_call: TRBJ2-7
d_call: TRBD1
cdr3_aa: CAITPGQGINEQYF

cdr3_length: 13
v_call: TRBV29-1
j_call: TRBJ1-6
d_call: -
cdr3_aa: CSARQDFNSPLHF

cdr3_length: 13
v_call: TRBV5-4
j_call: TRBJ2-1
d_call: TRBD1
cdr3_aa: CASSLGQLNEQFF

cdr3_length: 12
v_call: TRBV27
j_call: TRBJ2-5
d_call: -
cdr3_aa: CASSFGEGTQYF

cdr3_length: 13
v_call: TRBV9
j_call: TRBJ2-3
d_call: -
cdr3_aa: CASSEAGSDTQYF

cdr3_length: 17
v_call: TRBV4-1
j_call: TRBJ1-2
d_call: -
cdr3_aa: CASSHHTAHNSNYGYTF

cdr3_length: 19
v_call: TRBV3-1/TRBV3-2
j_call: TRBJ2-1
d_call: -
cdr3_aa: CASSLRLVPGETSYNEQFF

cdr3_length: 13
v_call: TRBV7-9
j_call: TRBJ1-1
d_call: -
cdr3_aa: CASSFIQNTEAFF

cdr3_length: 15
v_call: TRBV27
j_call: TRBJ2-2
d_call: TRBD2
cdr3_aa: CASSRASGNTGELFF

cdr3_length: 15
v_call: TRBV28
j_call: TRBJ1-5
d_call: -
cdr3_aa: CASSFARPSNQPQHF

cdr3_length: 14
v_call: TRBV4-1
j_call: TRBJ1-1
d_call: -
cdr3_aa: CASSQVLRSTEAFF

cdr3_length: 15
v_call: TRBV25-1
j_call: TRBJ2-1
d_call: TRBD2
cdr3_aa: CASSEPGLAGDEQFF

cdr3_length: 11
v_call: TRBV28
j_call: TRBJ1-1
d_call: -
cdr3_aa: CASTMNTEAFF

cdr3_length: 14
v_call: TRBV7-9
j_call: TRBJ1-5
d_call: TRBD1
cdr3_aa: CASSRGQSNQPQHF

cdr3_length: 14
v_call: TRBV9
j_call: TRBJ2-5
d_call: TRBD1
cdr3_aa: CASSTGQGGETQYF

cdr3_length: 11
v_call: TRBV11-2
j_call: TRBJ1-6
d_call: -
cdr3_aa: CASSSGSPLHF

cdr3_length: 16
v_call: TRBV19
j_call: TRBJ2-1
d_call: TRBD2
cdr3_aa: CASSITSGGSYNEQFF

cdr3_length: 14
v_call: TRBV5-5
j_call: TRBJ1-6
d_call: TRBD1
cdr3_aa: CASSPDRGLSPLHF

cdr3_length: 15
v_call: TRBV4-1
j_call: TRBJ2-2
d_call: -
cdr3_aa: CASSQDPGSTGELFF

cdr3_length: 18
v_call: TRBV28
j_call: TRBJ2-7
d_call: TRBD2
cdr3_aa: CASSFSLLTSGKSYEQYF